Below, 20 T cell receptor beta chains from the same sample are listed, as sequenced in a study of blood T cell repertoires in COVID-19. TCRdb's table, derived via immunoSEQ multiplex PCR, lists solely in-frame clones and lacks some. The sample lists 230,000 or so clones; around 88% were seen once. The sample taken for sequencing was peripheral blood. These receptor sequences come from a middle-aged man with active or convalescent COVID-19.

The sample holds one count of this clone. The V gene is TRBV5-1, the J gene TRBJ2-3, with D tentatively TRBD2 (6 bases). This CDR3 region has 15 residues. CDR1 SGHRS and CDR2 YFSETQ come from the germline V gene. Trimming took off 4 bases at V and 1 base at J, with 13 bases between the two ends. The CDR3 DNA follows: TGCGCCAGCAGCCCGGGAGCTAGCGGCACAGATACGCAGTATTTT. It translates to CASSPGASGTDTQYF.

The gene calls are TRBV30 and TRBJ2-2; D gene uncertain. The V end lost 0 bases, the J end lost 1 base, and 6 bases lay between the germline ends. Germline V gives CDR1 GTSNPN, CDR2 SVGIG (reference sequence). CDR3 length: 14 amino acids. CDR3 sequence reads: CAWSVQLNTGELFF. As DNA, the CDR3 is TGTGCCTGGAGTGTACAGTTGAACACCGGGGAGCTGTTTTTT.

The CDR3 reads CASSIILGGGEQFF. The DNA of the CDR3 is TGTGCCAGTAGTATTATACTAGGGGGCGGTGAGCAGTTCTTC. The chain joins TRBV19 to TRBJ2-1, with 7 bases fitting TRBD1. Germline assignment: CDR1 LNHDA and CDR2 SQIVND (reference sequence). Trimming took 3 bases from V and 9 from J; bases not matched to a gene: 8. The CDR3 has 14 residues.

The chain employs TRBV19 and TRBJ2-3, with 9 bases matching TRBD1. V shed 5 bases, J shed 6 bases, and the junction held 6 bases outside the gene matches. Per the germline V gene, CDR1 is LNHDA and CDR2 is SQIVND (reference sequence). This CDR3 is 14 amino acids long. The CDR3 sequence is CASSLGQGIDTQYF. The CDR3 DNA sequence: TGTGCCAGTAGTCTCGGACAGGGGATTGATACGCAGTATTTT.

The DNA for the CDR3 is TGTGCCAGCAGCTTAACATCAGTTGAAGCTTTCTTT. It yields the protein CASSLTSVEAFF. This sequence joins TRBV7-9 and TRBJ1-1; D unclear. V was shortened by 2 bases and J by 7 bases, with 8 bases between the two germline ends. CDR3 size: 12 residues. Germline CDR1 reads SEHNR; CDR2 reads FQNEAQ (reference sequence).

The rearrangement links TRBV7-9 to TRBJ2-7; 8 bases are a match to TRBD1. The CDR3 runs to 14 residues. V lost 4 bases to trimming and J lost 4 bases; unmatched junction nucleotides: 6. CDR1 is SEHNR and CDR2 is FQNEAQ in the germline V gene (reference sequence). The CDR3 DNA sequence: TGTGCCAGCAGCTCGACGACAGGGGTTTACGAGCAGTACTTC. This gives the protein CASSSTTGVYEQYF.

The chain has TRBV5-4 and TRBJ1-1; 7 positions agree with TRBD1. V lost 4 bases and J lost 0; bases outside the gene matches: 6. Germline CDR1 reads SGHNT; CDR2 reads YYREEE (reference sequence). The CDR3 contains 15 residues. CDR3 nucleotide sequence: TGTGCCAGCAGCCGCGCGACAGGGTTGAACACTGAAGCTTTCTTT. Protein product: CASSRATGLNTEAFF.

This chain connects TRBV6-2 or TRBV6-3 to TRBJ2-4, with TRBD2 identical over 7 bases. Germline V gene data show CDR1 as MNHEY and CDR2 as SVGEGT. The CDR3 spans 13 residues. Germline trimming cut 3 bases from V and 8 bases from J; bases unmatched to any gene: 4. The CDR3: CASSYGEGDIQYF. In DNA, the CDR3 is TGTGCCAGCAGTTATGGGGAGGGCGACATTCAGTACTTC.

The CDR3 loop reads CASSPRQDTGANVLTF. CDR3 bases: TGTGCCAGCAGCCCCCGACAGGATACAGGGGCCAACGTCCTGACTTTC. The chain carries TRBV7-9 and TRBJ2-6, with D maybe TRBD1 (6 bases). V was shortened by 5 bases and J by 4 bases, with 15 bases between the two germline ends. Germline assignment: CDR1 SEHNR and CDR2 FQNEAQ (reference sequence). The CDR3 is made up of 16 amino acids.

The rearrangement joins TRBV28 to TRBJ2-2, with a possible D match to TRBD2 (6 bases). The germline gives CDR1 MDHEN, CDR2 SYDVKM. V shed 4 bases and J shed 5 bases, with 17 bases lying between them. The CDR3 sequence is 16 residues long. CDR3 coding DNA: TGTGCCAGCAGTTCCCCAGCGGAGGGAAAAACCGGGGAGCTGTTTTTT. Translating it yields CASSSPAEGKTGELFF. The full variable domain, in which reference TRBV28 and TRBJ2-2 provide the parts outside the CDR3, is DVKVTQSSRYLVKRTGEKVFLECVQDMDHENMFWYRQDPGLGLRLIYFSYDVKMKEKGDIPEGYSVSREKKERFSLILESASTNQTSMYLCASSSPAEGKTGELFFGEGSRLTVL.

J is TRBJ2-7 and V is TRBV5-1, with 9 nucleotides matching TRBD1. The CDR3 contains 14 residues. In germline, CDR1 is SGHRS, CDR2 YFSETQ. After removal of 5 bases from V and 4 bases from J, the junction contained 7 bases not matched to a gene. The CDR3 DNA reads as TGCGCCAGCAGTATTACAGGGGGCTGGTACGAGCAGTACTTC. Translated, it gives CASSITGGWYEQYF.

Worth noting for this clone: Other DNA sequences in the same sample also yield this CDR3. The V gene is TRBV6-5, the J gene TRBJ1-5; no clear D gene. Germline CDR1 and CDR2: MNHEY and SVGAGI. The CDR3 length is 13 residues. The V end was cut by 0 bases, the J end by 4 bases, with 4 bases between. CDR3 bases: TGTGCCAGCAGTTACTCCCGGAATCAGCCCCAGCATTTT. Amino acids: CASSYSRNQPQHF.

The chain uses TRBV21-1 and TRBJ1-3; the D call of TRBD1 is as the table states it, not checked on the DNA. TRBV21-1 is described as a pseudogene. The CDR3 contains 15 residues. The CDR3 DNA is TGTGCCAGCAGCCCGACAGGGTGCTCTGGAAACACCATATATTTT. Protein: CASSPTGCSGNTIYF.

The rearrangement links TRBV4-1 to TRBJ2-7, with 7 bases fitting TRBD1. The V segment lost 2 bases and the J segment 3 bases; nucleotides outside the gene matches: 10. CDR1 and CDR2 from the germline V gene are MGHRA and YSYEKL. This CDR3 has 16 amino acids. CDR3 amino acids: CASSQMTPGGGYEQYF. DNA of the CDR3: TGCGCCAGCAGCCAAATGACCCCAGGGGGTGGCTACGAGCAGTACTTC.

Only one count was recorded for this clone. J is TRBJ2-7 and V is TRBV23-1; 9 bases match TRBD1. TRBV23-1 is given ORF status, its function remaining uncertain. The CDR3 length is 17 residues. The ends lost 10 bases at V and 4 bases at J; junction bases unmatched: 20. The CDR3: CATKSRGNRQGDYEQYF. As DNA, the CDR3 is TGCGCCACCAAATCAAGGGGGAACCGACAGGGGGATTACGAGCAGTACTTC.

J is TRBJ2-3 and V is TRBV6-6, with TRBD2 matching over 8 bases. Germline loops: CDR1 MNHNY, CDR2 SVGAGI (reference sequence). The CDR3 is 13 amino acids. Germline trimming cut 7 bases from V and 4 bases from J; bases unmatched to any gene: 4. CDR3 sequence reads: CASTPGGSDTQYF. The DNA of the CDR3 is TGTGCCAGCACCCCGGGGGGGTCAGATACGCAGTATTTT.

The V gene is TRBV19, the J gene TRBJ1-5, with TRBD1 matching 11 bases. Germline trimming cut 8 bases from V and 0 bases from J; bases unmatched to any gene: 12. Germline V lookup: CDR1 LNHDA, CDR2 SQIVND (reference sequence). The CDR3 is 18 amino acids. The CDR3 protein is CASGPAPGTGGSNQPQHF. The CDR3 nucleotides are TGTGCCAGTGGACCTGCCCCCGGGACAGGGGGTAGCAATCAGCCCCAGCATTTT.

This clone occurred a few times. The chain combines TRBV11-2 with TRBJ1-2; 7 positions match TRBD1. Per the germline V gene, CDR1 is SGHAT and CDR2 is FQNNGV. There are 15 residues in the CDR3. The J segment lost 1 base and the V segment lost 1 base, leaving 3 bases of the junction unmatched. Here the CDR3 reads CASSLGGQLNYGYTF. Written as DNA, the CDR3 is TGTGCCAGCAGCTTAGGGGGACAGCTTAACTATGGCTACACCTTC.

Concerning this clone itself: Germline is not matched at one junction end, which may reflect a read error. The chain uses TRBV18 and TRBJ2-2, with D unresolved. CDR1 KGHSH and CDR2 LQKENI come from the germline V gene. This CDR3 has 15 amino acids. The CDR3: CASSPLAPQTGELFF. The CDR3 nucleotides are TGTGCCAGCTCCCCACTGGCACCCCAGACCGGGGAGCTGTTTTTT.

This rearrangement joins TRBV6-5 to TRBJ2-2, with TRBD1 as a possible D gene (5 bases). CDR3 size: 15 residues. V dropped 7 bases and J dropped 0 bases, with 12 bases sitting between them. CDR1 is MNHEY and CDR2 is SVGAGI in the germline V gene. The CDR3 DNA follows: TGTGCCAGCACCCTGGACACACCGAACACCGGGGAGCTGTTTTTT. Translation gives CASTLDTPNTGELFF.